The 5 T cell receptor beta chains reported below all come from one sample, sequenced in a study of blood T cell repertoires in COVID-19 (dated by TCRdb to the early 2020s). The library was prepared using the immunoSEQ multiplex PCR assay. Here the immuneACCESS table is served through TCRdb, limited to in-frame sequences with V and J called. Missing clones are a known gap in these copies; in checked studies unresolved V genes cover under half, and the rest lacks a known reason. For this sample there are approximately 200,000 clones; approximately 84% appear just once. Clones ranked in the top ten supply 1.8% of the sample. The sequenced sample was PBMCs or T cells enriched from blood (not recorded which). Receptors were obtained from a man between 60 and 75 years old who had recovered from COVID-19.

J is TRBJ2-4 and V is TRBV6-6; 7 bases agree with TRBD2. The CDR3 runs 14 residues. Germline lookup yields CDR1 MNHNY and CDR2 SVGAGI (reference sequence). V lost 6 bases and J lost 1; bases outside the gene matches: 3. The CDR3 DNA reads TGTGCCAGCAGGGGGGGGTTGGCCAAAAACATTCAGTACTTC. Translation: CASRGGLAKNIQYF.

This chain joins TRBV4-2 and TRBJ2-4, with D hard to call. The CDR3 length is 13 residues. Germline-derived CDR1 and CDR2 are LGHNA and YNFKEQ. Trimming removed 4 bases at V and 1 base at J, with 5 bases between. The CDR3 spells CASSREAKNIQYF. The CDR3 coding sequence is TGTGCCAGCAGCCGCGAGGCCAAAAACATTCAGTACTTC.

The genes are TRBV4-2 and TRBJ2-7; TRBD2 matches 9 bases. The CDR3 length is 15 residues. Germline CDR1 and CDR2: LGHNA and YNFKEQ. J gave up 7 bases and V 0 bases, and 7 bases lay outside the gene matches. DNA of the CDR3: TGTGCCAGCAGCCAAGATTCGCGGGGGGGACGGGAGCAGTACTTC. This sequence encodes CASSQDSRGGREQYF.

The chain carries TRBV11-2 and TRBJ1-3, with D possibly matching TRBD1 (5 bases). The CDR3 is 17 amino acids. In germline, CDR1 is SGHAT, CDR2 FQNNGV. V lost 2 bases and J lost 0, with 14 bases in between. The CDR3: CASSLFAGSSSGNTIYF. CDR3 sequence (DNA): TGTGCCAGCAGCTTATTTGCAGGGTCAAGCTCTGGAAACACCATATATTTT.

V and J are TRBV27 and TRBJ2-7, with 10 nucleotides matching TRBD1. V was pared by 5 bases and J by 3 bases, with 10 bases of the junction left unmatched. In germline, CDR1 is MNHEY, CDR2 SMNVEV (reference sequence). The CDR3 runs 16 residues. CDR3 sequence reads: CASSPPTGTGVYEQYF. DNA of the CDR3: TGTGCCAGCAGTCCCCCAACCGGGACAGGGGTCTACGAGCAGTACTTC.